A single TCR beta chain is shown here with its context. Its antigen is currently unknown. This CDR3 is 13 amino acids long. Germline V gives CDR1 MNHNS, CDR2 SASEGT. V shed 6 bases and J shed 5 bases, with 10 bases lying between them. This sample stems from a study of response to subunit inactivated influenza vaccine. Study outcomes and limitations: It was the authors' suggestion that each seasonal influenza vaccination recruits few new T cells.

TCRdb reprocessed the RT-PCR reads with MiXCR, giving one entry per CDR3 protein. The sample contains more than 700,000 distinct CDR3 sequences, about 20% of which appear only once. The TCR comes from a man between 50 and 59 years old who received an inactivated influenza vaccine. The chain carries TRBV6-1 and TRBJ2-2; D ambiguous. The source material was PBMCs from blood, sampled roughly 5 days after vaccination. This CDR3 is CASSSFGTGELFF. The CDR3 DNA reads as TGTGCCAGCAGCTCCTTCGGGACCGGGGAGCTGTTTTTT.